Presented here are 15 T cell receptor beta chains from one specimen sequenced in a study of blood T cell repertoires in COVID-19. The assay was immunoSEQ multiplex PCR, and TCRdb's table has in-frame clones only and misses some. The sample lists 180,000 or so clones, roughly 79% occurring once. Input material: peripheral blood. The receptors derive from a woman in her thirties or forties with COVID-19, enrolled during active disease.

The gene calls are TRBV5-6 and TRBJ1-4, with 8 bases matching TRBD1. This CDR3 region has 14 residues. Germline lookup yields CDR1 SGHDT and CDR2 YYEEEE. The V segment lost 4 bases and the J segment 4 bases; nucleotides outside the gene matches: 3. CDR3 bases: TGTGCCAGCAGCCGACAGGGGATTAATGAAAAACTGTTTTTT. This codes for CASSRQGINEKLFF.

The chain joins TRBV2 to TRBJ2-2; D possibly corresponds to TRBD1 (6 bases). This CDR3 region has 15 residues. CDR1 and CDR2 (germline): SNHLY, FYNNEI. The ends were cut back, 3 bases at V and 4 bases at J, with 12 bases in the middle. The CDR3, as DNA: TGTGCCAGCAGTGAGACGGGACACGCCACCGGGGAGCTGTTTTTT. Protein: CASSETGHATGELFF.

The rearrangement joins TRBV2 to TRBJ2-1, with 10 bases identical to TRBD2. The CDR3 consists of 16 residues. The germline V gene encodes CDR1 SNHLY and CDR2 FYNNEI. V shed 4 bases and J 1 base; nucleotides not matched to a gene: 4. CDR3 loop: CASSGSGGDSYNEQFF. In nucleotides, the CDR3 is TGTGCCAGCAGTGGGAGCGGGGGGGATTCCTACAATGAGCAGTTCTTC.

CDR3 nucleotides: TGCAGTGCTAGTCTTCCAGGGGCTGGAAACACCATATATTTT. Translating gives CSASLPGAGNTIYF. The V call is TRBV20-1, the J call TRBJ1-3; D is perhaps TRBD1 (6 bases). Germline CDR1 DFQATT, CDR2 SNEGSKA (reference sequence). The CDR3 contains 14 residues. Trimming left V 3 bases short and J 2 bases short, with 11 bases between.

The rearrangement uses TRBV5-1 and TRBJ2-1, with D possibly matching TRBD1 (6 bases). CDR1 SGHRS and CDR2 YFSETQ come from the germline V gene. This CDR3 comprises 14 residues. The V gene lost 0 bases and the J gene lost 5 bases, with 9 bases spanning the gap. CDR3 in DNA: TGCGCCAGCAGCTTGGGGGGGCTCCACAATGAGCAGTTCTTC. Protein sequence: CASSLGGLHNEQFF.

The chain carries TRBV6-6 and TRBJ2-7; 9 positions match TRBD2. V shed 5 bases, J shed 0 bases, and the junction held 8 bases outside the gene matches. The CDR3 length is 16 residues. The germline V gene has CDR1 MNHNY and CDR2 SVGAGI (reference sequence). The CDR3 DNA sequence: TGTGCCAGCAGTCGAGCCATAGCGGGAGACTCCTACGAGCAGTACTTC. This sequence encodes CASSRAIAGDSYEQYF.

The gene calls are TRBV5-6 and TRBJ2-3, with 14 bases matching TRBD2. Germline V gene lookup returns CDR1 SGHDT and CDR2 YYEEEE. This CDR3 has 15 amino acids. The V segment lost 4 bases and the J segment 8 bases; nucleotides outside the gene matches: 6. CDR3 in DNA: TGTGCCAGCAGCCTGGGACTAGCGGGAGTGGTTACGCAGTATTTT. It translates to CASSLGLAGVVTQYF.

The chain recombines TRBV5-4 with TRBJ1-6; 10 bases align to TRBD1. Germline-derived CDR1 and CDR2 are SGHNT and YYREEE (reference sequence). V was clipped by 4 bases and J by 5 bases; unmatched bases: 6. The CDR3 runs 16 residues. CDR3 in DNA: TGTGCCAGCAGCATAGGGACAGGGGTAAATAATTCACCCCTCCACTTT. Amino acid sequence: CASSIGTGVNNSPLHF.

The chain recombines TRBV6-1 with TRBJ2-7; 10 bases align to TRBD2. CDR3 size: 15 residues. Per germline, CDR1 MNHNS and CDR2 SASEGT. Trimming cost V 2 bases and J 2 bases; bases outside gene matches: 3. This CDR3 is CASSESLAGAYEQYV. CDR3 coding DNA: TGTGCCAGCAGTGAATCGCTAGCGGGGGCCTACGAGCAGTACGTC.

The table lists this clone with a count of one. This chain uses TRBV18 with TRBJ2-7; 9 positions match TRBD1. V lost 6 bases to trimming and J lost 6 bases; unmatched junction nucleotides: 12. This CDR3 region has 15 residues. CDR1 and CDR2 (germline): KGHSH, LQKENI. This chain's CDR3 is CASSDAPGTGFEQYV. CDR3 in DNA: TGTGCCAGCTCGGACGCCCCCGGGACAGGGTTCGAGCAGTACGTC.

The J gene is TRBJ1-5, the V gene TRBV2, with unresolved D. V shed 10 bases and J shed 4 bases, with 17 bases lying between them. The germline gives CDR1 SNHLY, CDR2 FYNNEI. This CDR3 has 14 amino acids. CDR3 in amino acids: CATSRRGGNQPQHF. Written as DNA, the CDR3 is TGTGCCACCTCTAGACGGGGAGGAAATCAGCCCCAGCATTTT.

V usage is TRBV6-4 and J usage is TRBJ1-2, with D perhaps TRBD1 (5 bases). The CDR3 is 15 residues long. CDR1 is MRHNA, CDR2 SNTAGT, per germline. The V end was cut by 5 bases, the J end by 3 bases, with 16 bases between. As DNA, the CDR3 is TGTGCCAGCAGTCGGGACTCCTTAGGGGACTATGGCTACACCTTC. Translating gives CASSRDSLGDYGYTF.

The chain has TRBV5-6 and TRBJ2-1; D not certain. The CDR3 spans 12 residues. Trimming removed 1 base from V and 6 bases from J, with 5 bases in between. Germline CDR1 reads SGHDT; CDR2 reads YYEEEE. The CDR3 protein is CASSLWANEQFF. CDR3 sequence (DNA): TGTGCCAGCAGCTTGTGGGCCAATGAGCAGTTCTTC. Supplemented by reference TRBV5-6 and TRBJ2-1, the full variable domain reads DAGVTQSPTHLIKTRGQQVTLRCSPKSGHDTVSWYQQALGQGPQFIFQYYEEEERQRGNFPDRFSGHQFPNYSSELNVNALLLGDSALYLCASSLWANEQFFGPGTRLTVL.

This chain joins TRBV2 and TRBJ2-3; 15 bases are a match to TRBD2. There are 19 residues in the CDR3. Germline values: CDR1 SNHLY, CDR2 FYNNEI. With V trimmed by 2 bases and J by 1 base, 7 bases remained unmatched. The CDR3 is CASSESGTSGGRGTDTQYF. DNA for the CDR3: TGTGCCAGCAGTGAATCTGGGACTAGCGGGGGGCGGGGCACAGATACGCAGTATTTT.

This chain uses TRBV6-6 with TRBJ1-5, with D unclear. Trimming cost V 7 bases and J 2 bases, with 12 bases left between them. The CDR3 extends over 14 amino acids. The germline gives CDR1 MNHNY, CDR2 SVGAGI (reference sequence). The CDR3 DNA follows: TGTGCCAGCACCAAATGGGGAGGCAATCAGCCCCAGCATTTT. Amino acid sequence: CASTKWGGNQPQHF.